The 21 T cell receptor beta chains presented below share a single source sample, sequenced in a study of T cell changes during pregnancy in multiple sclerosis. TCRdb's copy holds only in-frame clones and misses some; the assay was immunoSEQ multiplex PCR. The table has roughly 49,000 clones, roughly 95% seen once; the top ten hold 3% to 4.5%. The sequences come from CD8+ T cells from peripheral blood mononuclear cells, collected after pregnancy. Source of these receptors: a female donor with multiple sclerosis, enrolled in a pregnancy study.

CDR3: CASPPGQGDGYTF. CDR3 in DNA: TGTGCCAGCCCTCCGGGACAGGGCGATGGCTACACCTTC. The gene calls are TRBV2 and TRBJ1-2; 9 bases match TRBD1. This CDR3 spans 13 amino acids. Losses at the gene ends were 8 bases for V and 6 bases for J; bases not matched to a gene: 7. The germline gives CDR1 SNHLY, CDR2 FYNNEI.

The chain recombines TRBV27 with TRBJ2-1, with TRBD2 matching 8 bases. CDR3 length: 14 amino acids. The germline CDR1 and CDR2 sequences are MNHEY and SMNVEV (reference sequence). The V and J ends lost 3 bases and 7 bases, in that order; junction bases with no gene match: 5. DNA of the CDR3: TGTGCCAGCAGTTTGAGACTAGCGAGGAATGAGCAGTTCTTC. Amino acid sequence: CASSLRLARNEQFF.

The genes are TRBV7-9 and TRBJ2-7, with no clear D. V was cut by 4 bases and J by 4 bases, with 8 bases left in between. CDR3 length: 12 amino acids. CDR1 and CDR2 (germline): SEHNR, FQNEAQ (reference sequence). CDR3 bases: TGTGCCAGCAGCTCCAAGAGTTACGAGCAGTACTTC. Protein sequence: CASSSKSYEQYF.

V is TRBV5-1 and J is TRBJ1-1; 8 positions match TRBD1. V lost 3 bases to trimming and J lost 5 bases; unmatched junction nucleotides: 9. In germline, CDR1 is SGHRS, CDR2 YFSETQ. This CDR3 has 15 residues. The CDR3 reads CASSYRGDWGTEAFF. CDR3 DNA: TGCGCCAGCAGCTACAGGGGGGATTGGGGGACTGAAGCTTTCTTT.

The chain uses TRBV4-1 and TRBJ2-1; D may be TRBD2 (5 bases). CDR3 length: 13 residues. CDR1 is MGHRA and CDR2 is YSYEKL in the germline V gene. Deletions cut 1 base from V and 4 bases from J, with 5 bases between. The CDR3 spells CASSQGGYNEQFF. The CDR3 DNA reads as TGCGCCAGCAGCCAAGGAGGGTACAATGAGCAGTTCTTC.

The rearrangement joins TRBV5-1 to TRBJ2-2, with 9 positions matching TRBD1. CDR1 and CDR2 (germline): SGHRS, YFSETQ. With 0 bases clipped from V and 2 bases from J, the junction kept 14 bases outside the gene matches. CDR3 length: 20 residues. Here the CDR3 reads CASSLGMRTGASSNTGELFF. DNA for the CDR3: TGCGCCAGCAGCTTGGGGATGAGGACAGGGGCCTCTTCTAACACCGGGGAGCTGTTTTTT.

The genes are TRBV6-4 and TRBJ2-3, with a possible D match to TRBD1 (5 bases). V was trimmed by 3 bases and J by 2 bases, leaving 9 bases between them. This CDR3 is 14 amino acids long. CDR1 and CDR2 (germline): MRHNA, SNTAGT. CDR3 sequence (DNA): TGTGCCAGCAGTGATGGGGCGCACACAGATACGCAGTATTTT. Protein sequence: CASSDGAHTDTQYF.

The chain is built from TRBV7-3 and TRBJ2-1; 11 nucleotides align to TRBD2. Germline loops: CDR1 SGHTA, CDR2 FQGTGA. V lost 3 bases and J lost 10; bases outside the gene matches: 8. This CDR3 spans 15 amino acids. CDR3 DNA: TGTGCCAGCAGCTTCTCACTAGCGGGAGTCGAGGAGCAGTTCTTC. Its protein is CASSFSLAGVEEQFF.

The chain has TRBV9 and TRBJ2-7; a weak D match, TRBD1 (5 bases). Germline CDR1 reads SGDLS; CDR2 reads YYNGEE. The CDR3 contains 16 residues. V lost 0 bases and J 0 bases, leaving 13 bases between the germline ends. Here the CDR3 reads CASSVEATDSSYEQYF. The CDR3 nucleotides are TGTGCCAGCAGCGTAGAAGCGACAGATTCCTCCTACGAGCAGTACTTC.

This chain links TRBV28 with TRBJ1-4; the D is unclear. Deletions cut 6 bases from V and 4 bases from J, with 9 bases between. Germline V gene lookup returns CDR1 MDHEN and CDR2 SYDVKM. The CDR3 spans 13 residues. The CDR3 nucleotides are TGTGCCAGCAGGGATAGGAGTAATGAAAAACTGTTTTTT. This encodes CASRDRSNEKLFF.

The rearrangement links TRBV15 to TRBJ1-5, with D unresolved. V lost 3 bases and J 5 bases, leaving 14 bases between the germline ends. Germline V lookup: CDR1 LNHNV, CDR2 YYDKDF (reference sequence). The CDR3 is 15 amino acids. The CDR3: CATSRTTKIDQPQHF. The CDR3, as DNA: TGTGCCACCAGCAGGACGACAAAGATTGATCAGCCCCAGCATTTT.

The chain couples TRBV9 to TRBJ2-5, with 10 bases lining up with TRBD1. CDR1 and CDR2 from the germline V gene are SGDLS and YYNGEE. With V trimmed by 4 bases and J by 1 base, 10 bases remained unmatched. The CDR3 extends over 17 amino acids. The CDR3 reads CASSSNPDRGLQETQYF. The CDR3, as DNA: TGTGCCAGCAGCTCTAACCCTGACAGGGGGCTCCAAGAGACCCAGTACTTC.

This chain uses TRBV9 with TRBJ1-2, with D perhaps TRBD1 (6 bases). V lost 5 bases and J 2 bases, leaving 10 bases between the germline ends. The CDR3 spans 13 residues. The germline gives CDR1 SGDLS, CDR2 YYNGEE. CDR3 sequence: CASSTDSNYGYTF. The CDR3 nucleotides are TGTGCCAGCAGTACGGACAGCAACTATGGCTACACCTTC.

This clone was seen once. V is TRBV7-9 and J is TRBJ2-3; no reliable D call. Germline V gene sequence: CDR1 SEHNR, CDR2 FQNEAQ (reference sequence). The length of the CDR3 is 12 residues. The V gene lost 4 bases and the J gene lost 0 bases, with 2 bases spanning the gap. CDR3 region: CASSSSTDTQYF. Written as DNA, the CDR3 is TGTGCCAGCAGCTCTAGCACAGATACGCAGTATTTT. The full variable domain, rest sourced from reference TRBV7-9 and TRBJ2-3, is DTGVSQNPRHKITKRGQNVTFRCDPISEHNRLYWYRQTLGQGPEFLTYFQNEAQLEKSRLLSDRFSAERPKGSFSTLEIQRTEQGDSAMYLCASSSSTDTQYFGPGTRLTVL.

The genes are TRBV6-6 and TRBJ2-7; no reliable D call. In germline, CDR1 is MNHNY, CDR2 SVGAGI (reference sequence). The CDR3 is made up of 13 amino acids. Trimming stripped 0 bases from V and 5 bases from J, with 8 bases between. CDR3 sequence: CASSYSSVHEQYF. The CDR3 DNA reads as TGTGCCAGCAGTTACTCGAGTGTCCACGAGCAGTACTTC.

The V and J genes are TRBV6-5 and TRBJ1-1, with D uncertain. V lost 0 bases and J lost 0, with 11 bases in between. Germline V gives CDR1 MNHEY, CDR2 SVGAGI. The CDR3 runs to 16 residues. CDR3 DNA sequence: TGTGCCAGCAGTTACTCTATACCCGGAGTGAACACTGAAGCTTTCTTT. It specifies CASSYSIPGVNTEAFF.

The rearrangement joins TRBV19 to TRBJ2-5; 8 positions match TRBD1. The CDR3 runs to 15 residues. CDR1 and CDR2 from the germline V gene are LNHDA and SQIVND (reference sequence). V was pared by 5 bases and J by 5 bases, with 10 bases of the junction left unmatched. CDR3 protein: CASSGAGGDLETQYF. Written as DNA, the CDR3 is TGTGCCAGTAGTGGCGCAGGGGGCGATTTGGAGACCCAGTACTTC.

This rearrangement joins TRBV5-1 to TRBJ1-1, with D uncertain. The CDR3 contains 13 residues. Per germline, CDR1 SGHRS and CDR2 YFSETQ. Trimming shortened V by 1 base and J by 1 base, and 5 bases separated the two germline ends. DNA for the CDR3: TGCGCCAGCAGCTTGTCCTCGAACACTGAAGCTTTCTTT. Its protein is CASSLSSNTEAFF.

The CDR3: CARAWLAGGADTQYF. The CDR3 DNA reads TGTGCCAGGGCATGGCTAGCGGGGGGTGCAGATACGCAGTATTTT. This chain links TRBV6-1 with TRBJ2-3; 11 nucleotides agree with TRBD2. CDR1 and CDR2 from the germline V gene are MNHNS and SASEGT. The CDR3 is 15 residues long. V dropped 9 bases and J dropped 4; count of bases not matched to a gene: 9.

J is TRBJ2-7 and V is TRBV11-2, with 10 nucleotides matching TRBD2. The CDR3 is 15 amino acids. Trimming cost V 5 bases and J 0 bases; bases outside gene matches: 4. Germline V gene data show CDR1 as SGHAT and CDR2 as FQNNGV. CDR3 sequence: CASSPGLAISYEQYF. The CDR3 region has the DNA TGTGCCAGCAGCCCGGGACTAGCGATCTCCTACGAGCAGTACTTC.

The V call is TRBV5-4, the J call TRBJ1-1; possible D gene TRBD1, 6 bases. The length of the CDR3 is 16 residues. The germline gives CDR1 SGHNT, CDR2 YYREEE (reference sequence). V was trimmed by 0 bases and J by 0 bases, leaving 12 bases between them. The CDR3 is CASSLGDIIMNTEAFF. CDR3 nucleotides: TGTGCCAGCAGCTTGGGGGACATAATTATGAACACTGAAGCTTTCTTT.